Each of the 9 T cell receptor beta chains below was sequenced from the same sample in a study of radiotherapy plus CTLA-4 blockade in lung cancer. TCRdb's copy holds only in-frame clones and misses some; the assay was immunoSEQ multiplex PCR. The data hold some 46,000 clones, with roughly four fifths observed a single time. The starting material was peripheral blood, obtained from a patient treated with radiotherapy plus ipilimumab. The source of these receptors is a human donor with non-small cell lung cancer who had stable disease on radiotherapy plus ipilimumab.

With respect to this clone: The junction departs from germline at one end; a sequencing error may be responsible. CDR3 DNA sequence: TGCAGGCCGGGTCCCCAGTCGGTCTTC. Translated, it gives CRPGPQSVF. The chain has TRBV20-1 and TRBJ2-1; D not certain. CDR1 DFQATT and CDR2 SNEGSKA come from the germline V gene (reference sequence). The CDR3 contains 9 residues.

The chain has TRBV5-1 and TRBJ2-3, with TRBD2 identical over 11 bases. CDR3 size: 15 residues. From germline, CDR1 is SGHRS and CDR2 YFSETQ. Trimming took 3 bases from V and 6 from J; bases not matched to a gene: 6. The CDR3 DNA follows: TGCGCCAGCAGCTCAGAGGCTAGCGGGGGGGATACGCAGTATTTT. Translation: CASSSEASGGDTQYF.

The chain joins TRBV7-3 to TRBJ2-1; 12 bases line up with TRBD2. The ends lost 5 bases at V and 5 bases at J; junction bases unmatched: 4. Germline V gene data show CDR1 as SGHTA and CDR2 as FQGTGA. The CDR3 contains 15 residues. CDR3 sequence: CASSRLAGANNEQFF. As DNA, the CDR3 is TGTGCCAGCAGCCGACTAGCGGGGGCCAACAATGAGCAGTTCTTC.

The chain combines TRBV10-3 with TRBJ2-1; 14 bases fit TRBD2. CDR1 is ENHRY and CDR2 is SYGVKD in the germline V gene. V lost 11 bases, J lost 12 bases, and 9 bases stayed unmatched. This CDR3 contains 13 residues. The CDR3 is CAVTGLAGEGQFF. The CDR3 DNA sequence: TGTGCCGTGACGGGACTAGCGGGAGAAGGGCAGTTCTTC.

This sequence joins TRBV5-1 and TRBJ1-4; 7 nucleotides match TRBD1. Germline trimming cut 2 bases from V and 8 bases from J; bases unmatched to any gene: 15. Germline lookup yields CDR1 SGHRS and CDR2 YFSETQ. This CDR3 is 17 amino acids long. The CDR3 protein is CASSFTVTGTQGEKLFF. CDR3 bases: TGCGCCAGCAGCTTTACTGTAACCGGGACACAGGGGGAAAAACTGTTTTTT. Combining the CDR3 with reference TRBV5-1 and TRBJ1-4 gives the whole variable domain KAGVTQTPRYLIKTRGQQVTLSCSPISGHRSVSWYQQTPGQGLQFLFEYFSETQRNKGNFPGRFSGRQFSNSRSEMNVSTLELGDSALYLCASSFTVTGTQGEKLFFGSGTQLSVL.

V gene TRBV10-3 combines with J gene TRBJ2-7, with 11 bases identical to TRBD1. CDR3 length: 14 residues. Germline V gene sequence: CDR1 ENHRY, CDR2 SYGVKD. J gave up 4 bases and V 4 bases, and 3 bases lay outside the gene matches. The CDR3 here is CAISGTGGSYEQYF. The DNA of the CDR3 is TGTGCCATCAGTGGGACAGGGGGCTCTTACGAGCAGTACTTC.

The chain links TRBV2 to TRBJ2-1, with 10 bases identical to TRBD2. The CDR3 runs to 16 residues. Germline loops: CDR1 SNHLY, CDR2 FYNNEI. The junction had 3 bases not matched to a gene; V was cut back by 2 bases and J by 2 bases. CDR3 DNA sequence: TGTGCCAGCAGTGAACAAGCGGGAGGGCCCTACAATGAGCAGTTCTTC. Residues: CASSEQAGGPYNEQFF.

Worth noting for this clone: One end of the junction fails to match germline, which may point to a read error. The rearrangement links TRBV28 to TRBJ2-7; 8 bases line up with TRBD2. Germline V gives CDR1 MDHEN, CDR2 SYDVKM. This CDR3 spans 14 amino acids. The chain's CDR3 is CAGSFRAGAYEQYF. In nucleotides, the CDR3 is TGTGCCGGCAGTTTTCGAGCGGGAGCCTACGAGCAGTACTTC.

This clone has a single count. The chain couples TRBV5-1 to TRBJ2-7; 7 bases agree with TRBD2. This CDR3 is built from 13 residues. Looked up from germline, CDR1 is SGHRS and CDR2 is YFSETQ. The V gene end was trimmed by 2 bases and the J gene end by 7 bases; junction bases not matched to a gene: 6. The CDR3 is CASSLGGSSEQYF. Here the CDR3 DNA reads TGCGCCAGCAGCTTAGGCGGGAGTAGTGAGCAGTACTTC.